This T cell receptor beta chain emerged from a study of blood T cell repertoires in COVID-19. Study overall: Samples taken during acute and convalescent COVID-19 were collected in the United States, Italy and Spain. Nucleic acid was either cDNA or gDNA, and it came from T cells, B-cell-depleted T cells, or PBMCs.

Per the original methods: The authors estimated nucleated cell counts from reference gene primer amplification. Sequencing was performed with immunoSEQ multiplex PCR; in TCRdb, only in-frame clones are kept and a portion is missing. Clone size and V and J calls were adopted from that table, with D and trimming inferred from the DNA. The data contain approximately 230,000 clones, around 83% of them seen just once; the ten biggest clones take up more than 7%. V gave up 4 bases and J gave up 4 bases; unmatched junction bases: 10. This CDR3 spans 16 amino acids. Germline CDR1 SGHDT, CDR2 YYEEEE. The chain has TRBV5-6 and TRBJ1-2; TRBD1 aligns across 10 bases. This TCR derives from an elderly man with acute or convalescent COVID-19. The sequencing sample was made of peripheral blood. CDR3: CASSLTGQGLTYGYTF. As DNA, the CDR3 is TGTGCCAGCAGCCTCACGGGACAGGGGCTCACCTATGGCTACACCTTC.